Below are 32 T cell receptor beta chains sequenced from a single sample in a study of control samples from healthy donors and cancer patients. The repertoire was sequenced with immunoSEQ multiplex PCR; TCRdb's copy has only in-frame clones and lacks some. The sample holds approximately 160,000 clones; around nine tenths are singletons and the top ten take about 0.64%. Input material: blood. These receptors originate from a woman aged 30 to 39 in good health.

The gene calls are TRBV29-1 and TRBJ2-3; TRBD2 is a possible D gene (5 bases). V was cut by 3 bases and J by 1 base, with 14 bases left in between. This CDR3 spans 15 amino acids. Germline V CDR1 and CDR2: SQVTM, ANQGSEA. CDR3 sequence reads: CSVELVRRRTDTQYF. CDR3 DNA: TGCAGCGTTGAGCTAGTCCGGAGGCGCACAGATACGCAGTATTTT.

This clone appeared a single time. The CDR3 reads CSVEVGWTGLHTEAFF. As DNA, the CDR3 is TGCAGCGTTGAGGTTGGGTGGACAGGGTTGCACACTGAAGCTTTCTTT. The chain joins TRBV29-1 to TRBJ1-1; the match to TRBD1 covers 8 bases. J was trimmed by 3 bases and V by 3 bases; bases with no gene match: 12. Germline-derived CDR1 and CDR2 are SQVTM and ANQGSEA. The CDR3 loop spans 16 amino acids.

This chain links TRBV5-5 with TRBJ1-2, with D perhaps matching TRBD1 (5 bases). Germline loops: CDR1 SGHKS, CDR2 YYEKEE (reference sequence). The CDR3 loop spans 14 amino acids. Trimming cost V 2 bases and J 4 bases, with 12 bases left between them. The CDR3 nucleotides are TGTGCCAGCAGCTTAGGGGACTACCCCTATGGCTACACCTTC. It specifies CASSLGDYPYGYTF. Based on the CDR3 plus reference TRBV5-5 and TRBJ1-2, the full variable domain is DAGVTQSPTHLIKTRGQQVTLRCSPISGHKSVSWYQQVLGQGPQFIFQYYEKEERGRGNFPDRFSARQFPNYSSELNVNALLLGDSALYLCASSLGDYPYGYTFGSGTRLTVV.

The J gene is TRBJ2-1, the V gene TRBV4-2, with 11 bases lining up with TRBD2. The trim removed 4 bases at V and 4 bases at J, leaving 3 bases unmatched. Germline V CDR1 and CDR2: LGHNA, YNFKEQ. The CDR3 extends over 15 amino acids. CDR3 in amino acids: CASSRASGRYNEQFF. CDR3 nucleotides: TGTGCCAGCAGCCGTGCTAGCGGGAGGTACAATGAGCAGTTCTTC.

V is TRBV3-1 (or the pseudogene TRBV3-2) and J is TRBJ2-4; D could derive from TRBD1 or TRBD2 (6 bases each). CDR1 is LGHDT, CDR2 YNNKEL, per germline (reference sequence). This CDR3 has 18 residues. Trimming pared 0 bases from V and 0 bases from J, leaving 15 bases between. CDR3 sequence: CASSQEGGRNLAKNIQYF. CDR3 sequence (DNA): TGTGCCAGCAGCCAAGAGGGGGGCAGGAATCTAGCCAAAAACATTCAGTACTTC.

The chain couples TRBV6-2 or TRBV6-3 to TRBJ1-5; 11 positions match TRBD1. V lost 5 bases and J lost 6; bases outside the gene matches: 9. This CDR3 region has 16 residues. Per germline, CDR1 MNHEY and CDR2 SVGEGT. CDR3 in amino acids: CASSLRGTGGRQPQHF. The DNA of the CDR3 is TGTGCCAGCAGTCTCCGGGGGACAGGGGGTCGTCAGCCCCAGCATTTT.

The chain is built from TRBV6-5 and TRBJ1-2; no firm D call. Germline V CDR1 and CDR2: MNHEY, SVGAGI. The CDR3 runs to 12 residues. Trimming took 4 bases from V and 4 from J, leaving 7 bases between them. CDR3 in amino acids: CASSSPTYGYTF. In nucleotides, the CDR3 is TGTGCCAGCAGTTCCCCTACCTATGGCTACACCTTC.

V gene TRBV18 combines with J gene TRBJ1-3; TRBD1 might be the D (5 bases). This CDR3 has 16 residues. The germline V and J ends were trimmed by 3 bases and 0 bases, with 12 bases remaining between them. Germline-derived CDR1 and CDR2 are KGHSH and LQKENI. CDR3 DNA: TGTGCCAGCTCACCGACAGCGTCCCACTCTGGAAACACCATATATTTT. It specifies CASSPTASHSGNTIYF.

V gene TRBV2 combines with J gene TRBJ1-6; 10 bases line up with TRBD1. Germline CDR1 is SNHLY and CDR2 is FYNNEI. The CDR3 totals 15 residues. V was clipped by 6 bases and J by 10 bases; unmatched bases: 9. This CDR3 is CASRTLGTGVSPLHF. CDR3 in DNA: TGTGCCAGCAGGACGCTCGGGACAGGGGTATCACCCCTCCACTTT.

The J gene is TRBJ2-1, the V gene TRBV4-1, with unresolved D. V dropped 2 bases and J dropped 4 bases, with 12 bases sitting between them. The CDR3 covers 15 residues. Germline loops: CDR1 MGHRA, CDR2 YSYEKL. CDR3 protein: CASSQLLSGYNEQFF. As DNA, the CDR3 is TGCGCCAGCAGCCAACTATTATCAGGTTACAATGAGCAGTTCTTC.

This chain uses TRBV28 with TRBJ2-7; D gene unclear. CDR1 is MDHEN, CDR2 SYDVKM, per germline. Deletions cut 1 base from V and 4 bases from J, with 11 bases between. The CDR3 is 14 residues long. The CDR3 sequence is CASSLLRLGYEQYF. The CDR3 nucleotides are TGTGCCAGCAGTTTATTGAGGTTGGGGTACGAGCAGTACTTC.

The V and J genes are TRBV4-1 and TRBJ1-5, with D unresolved. Germline CDR1 and CDR2: MGHRA and YSYEKL. Trimming took 0 bases from V and 6 from J, leaving 6 bases between them. The CDR3 has 13 amino acids. The DNA for the CDR3 is TGCGCCAGCAGCCAAGATCCGAGTCAGCCCCAGCATTTT. Encoded protein: CASSQDPSQPQHF.

The J gene is TRBJ2-3, the V gene TRBV7-9, with unresolved D. The ends were cut back, 4 bases at V and 6 bases at J, with 5 bases in the middle. CDR1 is SEHNR and CDR2 is FQNEAQ in the germline V gene (reference sequence). This CDR3 is 11 amino acids long. CDR3 coding DNA: TGTGCCAGCAGCTCCTTGGATACGCAGTATTTT. It codes for CASSSLDTQYF.

This rearrangement joins TRBV5-1 to TRBJ2-1, with D tentatively TRBD1 or TRBD2 (5 bases each). The CDR3 extends over 11 amino acids. V was clipped by 5 bases and J by 9 bases, with 9 bases between them. Germline V gene sequence: CDR1 SGHRS, CDR2 YFSETQ. CDR3 sequence reads: CASRGETEQFF. The CDR3 DNA is TGCGCCAGCAGGGGGGAAACTGAGCAGTTCTTC.

J is TRBJ2-7 and V is TRBV14; tentatively, D is TRBD2 (6 bases). The germline V and J ends were trimmed by 1 base and 2 bases, with 9 bases remaining between them. This CDR3 region has 14 residues. Germline CDR1 and CDR2: SGHDN and FVKESK. CDR3 in amino acids: CASSQAGTPYEQYF. DNA for the CDR3: TGTGCCAGCAGCCAAGCAGGGACTCCCTACGAGCAGTACTTC.

This clone was seen just once. V gene TRBV24-1 combines with J gene TRBJ2-5, with TRBD1 matching over 9 bases. V shed 4 bases, J shed 5 bases, and the junction held 13 bases outside the gene matches. Germline CDR1 reads KGHDR; CDR2 reads SFDVKD. CDR3 size: 17 residues. CDR3 loop: CATSDSTTGGHVETQYF. In nucleotides, the CDR3 is TGTGCCACCAGTGACTCTACCACAGGGGGCCATGTTGAGACCCAGTACTTC.

V and J are TRBV5-1 and TRBJ1-2; D ambiguous. The CDR3 contains 13 residues. The germline CDR1 and CDR2 sequences are SGHRS and YFSETQ. Trimming cost V 4 bases and J 5 bases, with 12 bases left between them. The CDR3 here is CASSHYRDYGYTF. The CDR3 DNA follows: TGCGCCAGCAGCCACTACCGAGATTATGGCTACACCTTC.

In regard to this clone: Additional DNA sequences in this sample encode the identical CDR3. This sequence joins TRBV5-4 and TRBJ2-3; TRBD2 is a possible D gene (6 bases). Trimming left V 0 bases short and J 1 base short, with 6 bases between. The CDR3 runs 14 residues. Germline CDR1 is SGHNT and CDR2 is YYREEE (reference sequence). CDR3 DNA: TGTGCCAGCAGCTTGGCTAGCGGCACAGATACGCAGTATTTT. Amino acid sequence: CASSLASGTDTQYF.

The chain recombines TRBV18 with TRBJ2-5; TRBD1 matches 7 bases. Trimming cost V 7 bases and J 4 bases; bases outside gene matches: 9. Per the germline V gene, CDR1 is KGHSH and CDR2 is LQKENI. The CDR3 runs to 14 residues. The CDR3 DNA sequence: TGTGCCAGCTGGGAGACAGGGCTTAGAGAGACCCAGTACTTC. Translating gives CASWETGLRETQYF.

For this clone: The junction shows a germline mismatch at one end, possibly a read error. The rearrangement joins TRBV7-2 to TRBJ1-2; 7 nucleotides line up with TRBD1. Germline V gene lookup returns CDR1 SGHTA and CDR2 FQGNSA. This CDR3 has 13 amino acids. This CDR3 reads CASSWDRRQGSTF. The CDR3, as DNA: TGTGCCAGCAGCTGGGACAGACGTCAGGGCTCCACCTTC.

The chain has TRBV5-1 and TRBJ2-1; 11 bases agree with TRBD2. J gave up 4 bases and V 6 bases, and 6 bases lay outside the gene matches. This CDR3 spans 15 amino acids. In germline, CDR1 is SGHRS, CDR2 YFSETQ. The CDR3 DNA reads as TGCGCCAGCAAGACTAGCGGGAACGGTTACAATGAGCAGTTCTTC. Its translation is CASKTSGNGYNEQFF.

V usage is TRBV9 and J usage is TRBJ2-5; possibly TRBD1 for D (6 bases). The V gene lost 3 bases and the J gene lost 4 bases, with 22 bases spanning the gap. Germline CDR1 SGDLS, CDR2 YYNGEE. The CDR3 has 17 residues. The CDR3 loop reads CASSDPTGPAPTETQYF. The CDR3 DNA sequence: TGTGCCAGCAGCGATCCGACAGGCCCCGCACCAACAGAGACCCAGTACTTC.

This chain joins TRBV4-1 and TRBJ2-7; unclear D gene. This CDR3 comprises 14 residues. Deletions cut 1 base from V and 0 bases from J, with 7 bases between. The germline V gene has CDR1 MGHRA and CDR2 YSYEKL. The CDR3 nucleotides read TGCGCCAGCAGCCAAGCGATAGTCTCCTACGAGCAGTACTTC. Its translation: CASSQAIVSYEQYF.

This clone was seen once. The V gene is TRBV6-1, the J gene TRBJ1-5; possibly TRBD1 for D (6 bases). Germline V gene lookup returns CDR1 MNHNS and CDR2 SASEGT. V was shortened by 4 bases and J by 0 bases, with 19 bases between the two germline ends. CDR3 length equals 18 residues. For the CDR3, the DNA is TGTGCCAGCAGTGCAGCCGAGGGGGGAGTTTATAGCAATCAGCCCCAGCATTTT. It specifies CASSAAEGGVYSNQPQHF.

This clone was seen just once. The V and J genes are TRBV4-3 and TRBJ2-1; TRBD1 aligns across 7 bases. V was clipped by 3 bases and J by 4 bases; unmatched bases: 6. The CDR3 has 15 amino acids. CDR1 is LGHNA and CDR2 is YSLEER in the germline V gene. The CDR3 is CASSHLKGQYNEQFF. CDR3 coding DNA: TGCGCCAGCAGCCACCTCAAGGGACAGTACAATGAGCAGTTCTTC.

The chain combines TRBV3-1 (or the pseudogene TRBV3-2) with TRBJ1-3; D gene unclear. The CDR3 spans 16 residues. V lost 4 bases to trimming and J lost 0 bases, with 13 bases between them. From germline, CDR1 is LGHDT and CDR2 YNNKEL (reference sequence). The chain's CDR3 is CASSPLNSYSGNTIYF. CDR3 DNA sequence: TGTGCCAGCAGCCCTTTAAACAGTTACTCTGGAAACACCATATATTTT.

The genes are TRBV4-2 and TRBJ1-6; 7 bases are a match to TRBD1. Germline CDR1 and CDR2: LGHNA and YNFKEQ. Trimming took 4 bases from V and 7 from J; bases not matched to a gene: 4. The CDR3 has 14 amino acids. The CDR3 nucleotides are TGTGCCAGCAGCCGGGGGACAGAAAATTCACCCCTCCACTTT. Its translation is CASSRGTENSPLHF.

The chain uses TRBV9 and TRBJ1-1; D gene uncertain. V lost 0 bases, J lost 0 bases, and 9 bases lay in between. The CDR3 sequence is 15 residues long. CDR1 is SGDLS and CDR2 is YYNGEE in the germline V gene. CDR3 sequence (DNA): TGTGCCAGCAGCGTAGTCAGAACCATGAACACTGAAGCTTTCTTT. This gives the protein CASSVVRTMNTEAFF.

This clone was seen only once. The junction and the germline gene differ at one end; a read error may be behind it. CDR3: CASSPSAGNGYGYIF. DNA for the CDR3: TGTGCCAGCTCACCATCGGCAGGGAATGGGTATGGCTACATCTTC. The V and J genes are TRBV18 and TRBJ1-2; perhaps TRBD1 as D (5 bases). Looked up from germline, CDR1 is KGHSH and CDR2 is LQKENI. This CDR3 is built from 15 residues. Using reference TRBV18 and TRBJ1-2 for the parts outside the CDR3, the full variable domain is NAGVMQNPRHLVRRRGQEARLRCSPMKGHSHVYWYRQLPEEGLKFMVYLQKENIIDESGMPKERFSAEFPKEGPSILRIQQVVRGDSAAYFCASSPSAGNGYGYIFGSGTRLTVV.

This clone occurred once. The chain has TRBV5-4 and TRBJ2-7; the D is unclear. This CDR3 is built from 13 residues. Deletions cut 2 bases from V and 2 bases from J, with 8 bases between. Germline V gene lookup returns CDR1 SGHNT and CDR2 YYREEE (reference sequence). This chain's CDR3 is CASSFGYTYEQYF. The CDR3 bases are TGTGCCAGCAGCTTCGGGTACACCTACGAGCAGTACTTC.

V usage is TRBV4-2 and J usage is TRBJ2-2; D not certain. Germline CDR1 is LGHNA and CDR2 is YNFKEQ. The V end was cut by 4 bases, the J end by 2 bases, with 8 bases between. The CDR3 totals 14 residues. CDR3 protein: CASSPLRNTGELFF. The CDR3, as DNA: TGTGCCAGCAGCCCCCTCCGTAACACCGGGGAGCTGTTTTTT.

The chain has TRBV27 and TRBJ1-5; D is unclear. Germline V gene sequence: CDR1 MNHEY, CDR2 SMNVEV (reference sequence). Trimming shortened V by 0 bases and J by 7 bases, and 7 bases separated the two germline ends. CDR3 length: 13 amino acids. CDR3 sequence reads: CASSLSSAQPQHF. CDR3 in DNA: TGTGCCAGCAGTTTATCGAGTGCACAGCCCCAGCATTTT.